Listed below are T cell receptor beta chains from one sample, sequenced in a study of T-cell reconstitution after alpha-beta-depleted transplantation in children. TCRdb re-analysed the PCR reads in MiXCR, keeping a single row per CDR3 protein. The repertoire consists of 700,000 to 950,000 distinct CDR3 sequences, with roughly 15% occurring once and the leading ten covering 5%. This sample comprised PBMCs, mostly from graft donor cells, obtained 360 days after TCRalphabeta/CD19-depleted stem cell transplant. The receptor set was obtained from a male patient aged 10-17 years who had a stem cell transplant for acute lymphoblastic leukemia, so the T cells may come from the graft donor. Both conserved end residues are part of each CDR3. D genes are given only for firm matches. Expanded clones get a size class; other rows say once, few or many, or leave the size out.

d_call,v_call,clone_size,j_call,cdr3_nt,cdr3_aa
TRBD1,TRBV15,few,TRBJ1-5,TGTGCCACCAGCAGAGAGCAGGGGGCCCTCAATCAGCCCCAGCATTTT,CATSREQGALNQPQHF
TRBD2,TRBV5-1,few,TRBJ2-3,TGCGCCAGCAGCGTCGGGGGGTTCACAGATACGCAGTATTTT,CASSVGGFTDTQYF
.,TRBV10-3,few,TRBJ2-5,TGTGCCATCAGTGAGTACGACCGGGAACTAGAAGAGACCCAGTACTTC,CAISEYDRELEETQYF
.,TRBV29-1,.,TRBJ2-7,TGCAGCGTTGATTCGGGGGGCTTCGGGGAGCAGTACTTC,CSVDSGGFGEQYF
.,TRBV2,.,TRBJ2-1,TGTGCCAGCAGTGAAAGAGTGAAATACTATTCCTCCTACAATGAGCAGTTCTTC,CASSERVKYYSSYNEQFF
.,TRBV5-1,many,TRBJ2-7,TGCGCCAGCAGCTGGCGTGGAGGGGAGAGCTACGAGCAGTACTTC,CASSWRGGESYEQYF
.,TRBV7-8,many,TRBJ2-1,TGTGCCAGCAGCTTAACGTTTTATGACAATGAGCAGTTCTTC,CASSLTFYDNEQFF
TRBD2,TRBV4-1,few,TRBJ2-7,TGCGCCAGCAGCCGGCGTATACTAGCGGGAGTCTACGAGCAGTACTTC,CASSRRILAGVYEQYF
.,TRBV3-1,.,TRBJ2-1,TGTGCCAGCAGCCTCCCGGGCGCGTATGAGCAGTTCTTC,CASSLPGAYEQFF
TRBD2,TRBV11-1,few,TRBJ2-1,TGTGCCAGCAGCTTACCCCTAGCGGGAGTGGGCTCCTACAATGAGCAGTTCTTC,CASSLPLAGVGSYNEQFF
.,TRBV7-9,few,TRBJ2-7,TGTGCCAGCAGCTTTGTCCTAGCGACGCACGAGCAGTACTTC,CASSFVLATHEQYF
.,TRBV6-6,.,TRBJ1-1,TGTGCCAGCAGTGGGGGGAGGAACACTGAAGCTTTCTTT,CASSGGRNTEAFF
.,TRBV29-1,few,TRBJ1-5,TGCAGCGTTCTTACGGGAGTTCGGAACCAGCCCCAGCATTTT,CSVLTGVRNQPQHF
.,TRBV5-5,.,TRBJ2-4,TGTGCCAGCAGCTTGGGCGGCCCTCTAGCCAAAAACATTCAGTACTTC,CASSLGGPLAKNIQYF
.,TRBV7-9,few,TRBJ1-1,TGTGCCAGCAGCTTAGTCAAAAGGGGAGACACTGAAGCTTTCTTT,CASSLVKRGDTEAFF
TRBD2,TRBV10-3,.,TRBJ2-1,TGTGCCATCAGTGGGGCTAGCGGATACAATGAGCAGTTCTTC,CAISGASGYNEQFF
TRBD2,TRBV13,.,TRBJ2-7,TGTGCCAGCAGCTCCCTCGAACTAGCGGGAGATGCATACGAGCAGTACTTC,CASSSLELAGDAYEQYF
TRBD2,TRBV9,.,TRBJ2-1,TGTGCCAGCAGCGTAGCTAAGGAGCTAGCGGTTGAGCAGTTCTTC,CASSVAKELAVEQFF
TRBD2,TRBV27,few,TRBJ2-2,TGTGCCAGCTCCCCCGGGACGATTTTGGCGGGAGGTCCCGGGGAGCTGTTTTTT,CASSPGTILAGGPGELFF
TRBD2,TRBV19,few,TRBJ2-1,TGTGCCAGTAAAAAATGGACTAGCTCCTACAATGAGCAGTTCTTC,CASKKWTSSYNEQFF
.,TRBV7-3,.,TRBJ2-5,TGTGCCAGCAGCTTATGGACGACGGAGACCCAGTACTTC,CASSLWTTETQYF
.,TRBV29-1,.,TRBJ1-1,TGCAGCGTCTTTCTCCAGGGGACGGGATCTGAAGCTTTCTTT,CSVFLQGTGSEAFF
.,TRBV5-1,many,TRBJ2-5,TGCGCCAGCAGCTCCGAGGGAAAAGAGACCCAGTACTTC,CASSSEGKETQYF
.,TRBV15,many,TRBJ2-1,TGTGCCACCAGCAGAGATTCGAGCTTACGCTCCTACAATGAGCAGTTCTTC,CATSRDSSLRSYNEQFF
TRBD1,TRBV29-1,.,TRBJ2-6,TGCAGCGTTGTAGGGACAGGGATATTATCGAGAGGGGCCAACGTCCTGACTTTC,CSVVGTGILSRGANVLTF
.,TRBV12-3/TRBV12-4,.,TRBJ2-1,TGTGCCAGCAGCCCCCGGCGGTTTGCGGTGGAGAATGAGCAGTTCTTC,CASSPRRFAVENEQFF
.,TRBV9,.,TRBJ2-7,TGTGCCAGCAGCGTAGAGGCCCACAACAGATACGAGCAGTACTTC,CASSVEAHNRYEQYF
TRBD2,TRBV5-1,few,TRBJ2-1,TGCGCCAGCAGCTTCGGTCTAGCGGGAAACGATGAGCAGTTCTTC,CASSFGLAGNDEQFF
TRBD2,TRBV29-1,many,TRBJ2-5,TGCAGCGTTGTTGGAGCGACTAGCGGTGCCCGGACCCAGTACTTC,CSVVGATSGARTQYF
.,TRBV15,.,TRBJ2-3,TGTGCCACTGCTGGGGGTGCTAGCACAGATACGCAGTATTTT,CATAGGASTDTQYF
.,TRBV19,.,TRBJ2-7,TGTGCCAGTAGTTCCAGGAGCCGCTACGAGCAGTACTTC,CASSSRSRYEQYF
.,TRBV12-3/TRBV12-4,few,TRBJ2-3,TGTGCCAGCAGTCCTACAGGGTCGGGCACAGATACGCAGTATTTT,CASSPTGSGTDTQYF
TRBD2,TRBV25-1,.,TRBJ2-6,TGTGCCAGCAGTGACGAAGGGACTACCTATCTTCAGGGGGCCAACGTCCTGACTTTC,CASSDEGTTYLQGANVLTF
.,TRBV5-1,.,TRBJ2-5,TGCGCCAGCAGCGACGTCCCCGGGCCACCGGGCGTAGCTGCCCAGTACTTC,CASSDVPGPPGVAAQYF
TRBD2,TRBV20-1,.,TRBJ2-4,TGCAGTGCTAGAGACCTGGGACTAGAGTCCCTAGCCAAAAACATTCAGTACTTC,CSARDLGLESLAKNIQYF
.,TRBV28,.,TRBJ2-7,TGTGCCAGCAGTTTATGGTCCGGGGGCTCCACCGGCGAGCAGTACTTC,CASSLWSGGSTGEQYF
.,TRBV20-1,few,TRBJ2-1,TGCAGTGCTACTCCCCGCAGCTCCTACAATGAGCAGTTCTTC,CSATPRSSYNEQFF
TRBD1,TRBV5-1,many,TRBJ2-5,TGCGCCAGCAGCCCCGGGACAGGGGATACAGGACCAGAGACCCAGTACTTC,CASSPGTGDTGPETQYF
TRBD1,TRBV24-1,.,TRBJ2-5,TGTGCCACCAGGACGGGACAGGGGGTTGCGGAGACCCAGTACTTC,CATRTGQGVAETQYF
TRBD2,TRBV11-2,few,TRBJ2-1,TGTGCCAGCAGCCCTACTAGCGGGAGCCCACTTGAGCAGTTCTTC,CASSPTSGSPLEQFF
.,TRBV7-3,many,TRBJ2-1,TGTGCCAGCAGCTTATTACGTAGAAACAATGAGCAGTTCTTC,CASSLLRRNNEQFF
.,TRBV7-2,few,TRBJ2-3,TGTGCCAGCAGCTTATACGGTCAGCCCACAGATACGCAGTATTTT,CASSLYGQPTDTQYF
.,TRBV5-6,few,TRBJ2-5,TGTGCCAGCAGCTTGGTAACGTTAATCCAAGAGACCCAGTACTTC,CASSLVTLIQETQYF
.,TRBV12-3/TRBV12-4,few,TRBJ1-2,TGTGCCAGCAGTTCCTACACGGACTATGGCTACACCTTC,CASSSYTDYGYTF
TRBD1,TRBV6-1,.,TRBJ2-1,TGTGCCAGCAGTGACACGACAGGGAGCGAGCAGTTCTTC,CASSDTTGSEQFF
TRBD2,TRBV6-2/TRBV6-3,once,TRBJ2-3,TGTGCCAGCAGTTACTCGAGTCTAGCGGGAGGGCCGGGCCTGGCAGATACGCAGTATTTT,CASSYSSLAGGPGLADTQYF
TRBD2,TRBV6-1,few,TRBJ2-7,TGTGCCAGCAGTCCCGGACTAGTTTCCCAGATCTCCTACGAGCAGTACTTC,CASSPGLVSQISYEQYF
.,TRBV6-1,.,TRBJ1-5,TGTGCCAGCAGTGAAGAGGGGAGAAATCAGCCCCAGCATTTT,CASSEEGRNQPQHF
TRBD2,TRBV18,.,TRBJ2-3,TGTGCCAGCTCACCCAGGTTAACTAGCGGGGCCACAGATACGCAGTATTTT,CASSPRLTSGATDTQYF
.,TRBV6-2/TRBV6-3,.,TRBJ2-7,TGTGCCAGCAGTCCCGTCCGGGGCTCCTACGAGCAGTACTTC,CASSPVRGSYEQYF
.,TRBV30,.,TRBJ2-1,TGTGCCCCAACCCGTGGGGCATACAATGAGCAGTTCTTC,CAPTRGAYNEQFF
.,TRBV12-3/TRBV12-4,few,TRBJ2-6,TGTGCCAGCAGGGGACTCAGCGGCTCTGGGGCCAACGTCCTGACTTTC,CASRGLSGSGANVLTF
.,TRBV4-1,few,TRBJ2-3,TGCGCCAGCAGCCAAGACCGTCCGAGCACAGATACGCAGTATTTT,CASSQDRPSTDTQYF
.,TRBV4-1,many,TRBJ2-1,TGCGCCAGCAGCCAAAACCTCGACAGCTACAATGAGCAGTTCTTC,CASSQNLDSYNEQFF
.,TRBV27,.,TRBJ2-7,TGTGCCAGCAGTTTAGATAAAGCCTACGAGCAGTACTTC,CASSLDKAYEQYF
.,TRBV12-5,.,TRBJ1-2,TGTGCTAGTGCCGGCGAAGGGCGGGTGGACCTTTATGGCTACACCTTC,CASAGEGRVDLYGYTF
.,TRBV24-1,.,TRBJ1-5,TGTGCCACCAGTGATTCCCCTTCCCTTGGTCAGCCCCAGCATTTT,CATSDSPSLGQPQHF
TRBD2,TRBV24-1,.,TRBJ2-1,TGTGCCACCAGTGATCCTCTGACTAGCGGAAGGGCTTTGGGGAATGAGCAGTTCTTC,CATSDPLTSGRALGNEQFF
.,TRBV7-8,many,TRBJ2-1,TGTGCCAGCAGCTTATATGGAGGGAGGGGGTACAATGAGCAGTTCTTC,CASSLYGGRGYNEQFF
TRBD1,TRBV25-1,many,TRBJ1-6,TGTGCCAGCAGTGGCCGCGGGACAGGGGATTCACCCCTCCACTTT,CASSGRGTGDSPLHF